These 21 T cell receptor beta chains were all obtained from the same sample, sequenced in a study of post-analysis software for immune sequencing data (dated by TCRdb to between 2014 and 2017). Libraries came from PCR. The data were produced on an Illumina HiSeq 2500. Unique molecular identifiers were incorporated into TCR beta cDNA libraries to reduce PCR and sequencing biases. TCRdb trimmed public reads at Q25 via fastp, called clones via MiXCR and kept in-frame beta chains. Merged by CDR3 protein, the rows form single entries marked with the most common genes and DNA. Within this sample are hundreds of thousands of distinct CDR3 sequences, with 40% to 55% of them counted one time only. About an eighth of the sample belongs to the ten largest clones. Their antigen targets remain unknown. Broad study findings and their caveats: About 5 TRBV segments, including TRBV5-6, TRBV5-1 and TRBV20-1, were significantly more frequent in patients than controls.

Material: blood. These receptor sequences come from a girl aged 5 to 17 with multiple sclerosis.

The chain joins TRBV20-1 to TRBJ2-1, with 7 bases identical to TRBD2. The CDR3 sequence is 17 residues long. CDR1 and CDR2 from the germline V gene are DFQATT and SNEGSKA (reference sequence). V was clipped by 0 bases and J by 9 bases; unmatched bases: 17. The CDR3 reads CSARDAYGAGVYGEQFF. The DNA for the CDR3 is TGCAGTGCTAGAGATGCCTACGGGGCGGGAGTATACGGTGAGCAGTTCTTC.

This clonotype was observed a few times. This sequence joins TRBV7-9 and TRBJ2-1; 10 nucleotides line up with TRBD2. J was trimmed by 0 bases and V by 1 base; bases with no gene match: 9. The CDR3 covers 19 residues. Per germline, CDR1 SEHNR and CDR2 FQNEAQ (reference sequence). This CDR3 reads CASSLGIAGGGSSYNEQFF. The CDR3 DNA reads TGTGCCAGCAGCTTAGGAATAGCGGGAGGAGGGAGCTCCTACAATGAGCAGTTCTTC.

The rearrangement links TRBV20-1 to TRBJ2-1; TRBD1 is a possible D gene (6 bases). The CDR3 spans 13 residues. Trimming left V 0 bases short and J 9 bases short, with 12 bases between. Germline V gene lookup returns CDR1 DFQATT and CDR2 SNEGSKA (reference sequence). The CDR3 here is CSAREEGVGEQFF. CDR3 nucleotide sequence: TGCAGTGCTAGAGAAGAGGGGGTCGGTGAGCAGTTCTTC.

The J gene is TRBJ1-2, the V gene TRBV20-1; the D gene is possibly TRBD1 (6 bases). Trimming took 7 bases from V and 4 from J, leaving 16 bases between them. The CDR3 is made up of 13 amino acids. CDR1 and CDR2 from the germline V gene are DFQATT and SNEGSKA (reference sequence). The CDR3 DNA reads as TGCAGTGTCTATCAGACAGGTGGCTATGGCTACACCTTC. As protein: CSVYQTGGYGYTF.

This chain links TRBV12-3 or TRBV12-4 with TRBJ1-1, with 7 bases identical to TRBD1. After removal of 1 base from V and 0 bases from J, the junction contained 5 bases not matched to a gene. This CDR3 is built from 16 residues. This CDR3 reads CASSLEQGIMNTEAFF. CDR3 nucleotide sequence: TGTGCCAGCAGTTTAGAACAGGGGATCATGAACACTGAAGCTTTCTTT.

There are a few counts of this clonotype. Written as DNA, the CDR3 is TGTGCCAGCACCCTTACCGGACAGCCTGAGCAGTACTTC. It is translated as CASTLTGQPEQYF. The J gene is TRBJ2-7, the V gene TRBV12-3 or TRBV12-4; tentative D call: TRBD1 (6 bases). The germline V and J ends were trimmed by 7 bases and 7 bases, with 17 bases remaining between them. This CDR3 has 13 amino acids.

The chain couples TRBV3-1 to TRBJ2-5; possibly TRBD2 for D (6 bases). There are 17 residues in the CDR3. V was pared by 0 bases and J by 4 bases, with 18 bases between. In germline, CDR1 is LGHDT, CDR2 YNNKEL (reference sequence). CDR3 protein: CASSQDWGAEGSETQYF. The DNA for the CDR3 is TGTGCCAGCAGCCAAGATTGGGGAGCGGAGGGATCAGAGACCCAGTACTTC.

J is TRBJ2-1 and V is TRBV5-5, with 14 bases aligning to TRBD2. CDR3 length: 18 amino acids. Unmatched junction bases numbered 5, after V lost 3 bases and J lost 0 bases. The germline V gene has CDR1 SGHKS and CDR2 YYEKEE (reference sequence). CDR3: CASSSGTSGRSSYNEQFF. CDR3 nucleotides: TGTGCCAGCAGCTCCGGGACTAGCGGGAGAAGCTCCTACAATGAGCAGTTCTTC. The full variable domain, with the rest looked up from reference TRBV5-5 and TRBJ2-1, is DAGVTQSPTHLIKTRGQQVTLRCSPISGHKSVSWYQQVLGQGPQFIFQYYEKEERGRGNFPDRFSARQFPNYSSELNVNALLLGDSALYLCASSSGTSGRSSYNEQFFGPGTRLTVL.

This sequence joins TRBV27 and TRBJ2-5, with 11 bases aligning to TRBD2. Trimming removed 0 bases from V and 4 bases from J; junction bases left unmatched: 4. Germline values: CDR1 MNHEY, CDR2 SMNVEV (reference sequence). The CDR3 totals 16 residues. This CDR3 reads CASSLSRLAGGETQYF. The CDR3 DNA is TGTGCCAGCAGTTTATCGAGGCTAGCGGGAGGAGAGACCCAGTACTTC.

This clonotype was counted a few times. The chain links TRBV29-1 to TRBJ1-2; TRBD1 agrees at 9 bases. The V gene end was trimmed by 7 bases and the J gene end by 4 bases; junction bases not matched to a gene: 7. The length of the CDR3 is 13 residues. Germline V gives CDR1 SQVTM, CDR2 ANQGSEA. CDR3 residues: CSATGGASYGYTF. CDR3 DNA sequence: TGCAGCGCAACAGGGGGCGCGAGCTATGGCTACACCTTC.

This clonotype has at least ten counts. Relative to the germline gene, one junction end is altered; a read error may explain this. The chain links TRBV5-1 to TRBJ2-3; 9 bases are shared with TRBD1. This CDR3 is built from 14 residues. Germline CDR1 SGHRS, CDR2 YFSETQ. Here the CDR3 reads CASSLGQGADTQYF. In DNA form, the CDR3 reads TGTGCCAGCAGCCTGGGACAGGGCGCAGATACGCAGTATTTT.

In its sample, this clonotype was seen a few times. The junction and the germline gene differ at one end; a read error may be behind it. This chain connects TRBV5-1 to TRBJ2-3, with D perhaps TRBD1 or TRBD2 (5 bases each). Germline loops: CDR1 SGHRS, CDR2 YFSETQ. This CDR3 has 14 amino acids. CDR3 DNA: TGCGCCAGCAGTTTGGTTAGGGGAGCAGATACGCAGTATTTT. Its translation is CASSLVRGADTQYF.

The chain employs TRBV5-1 and TRBJ2-4; 13 bases fit TRBD2. The closer fit of TRBJ2-7 to the DNA end suggests the J call may be wrong. The CDR3 extends over 17 amino acids. The germline gives CDR1 SGHRS, CDR2 YFSETQ. CDR3 sequence reads: CASSTQGLAGQRTEQYF. CDR3 nucleotides: TGCGCCAGCAGTACCCAGGGACTAGCGGGACAGAGAACCGAGCAGTACTTC.

V gene TRBV18 combines with J gene TRBJ1-5, with D hard to call. From germline, CDR1 is KGHSH and CDR2 LQKENI. The CDR3 has 16 residues. Trimming cost V 3 bases and J 0 bases, with 12 bases left between them. The CDR3 DNA reads TGTGCCAGCTCACCTAAAGGATTACATAGCAATCAGCCCCAGCATTTT. This sequence encodes CASSPKGLHSNQPQHF.

This sequence joins TRBV10-1 and TRBJ2-1, with 8 bases matching TRBD1. Germline V gene sequence: CDR1 WNHNN, CDR2 SYGVQD (reference sequence). V was clipped by 2 bases and J by 8 bases; unmatched bases: 8. This CDR3 has 15 residues. CDR3 nucleotide sequence: TGCGCCAGCAGTGAGCTGAGGACAGGGTCGCATGAGCAGTTCTTC. It codes for CASSELRTGSHEQFF.

This sequence joins TRBV28 and TRBJ1-2; D is uncertain. Germline V CDR1 and CDR2: MDHEN, SYDVKM. V was trimmed by 5 bases and J by 8 bases, leaving 6 bases between them. The CDR3 covers 10 residues. The DNA of the CDR3 is TGTGCCAGCAGTAACAACGGCTACACCTTC. Protein product: CASSNNGYTF.

Turning to this clonotype: An end of the junction differs from the germline gene, which may be a read error. The V call is TRBV20-1, the J call TRBJ2-5; 9 nucleotides line up with TRBD1. The CDR3 has 14 residues. Germline CDR1 and CDR2: DFQATT and SNEGSKA (reference sequence). CDR3 residues: CSTSLTGGRETQYF. The CDR3 DNA reads TGCAGTACTAGCTTAACAGGGGGCCGGGAGACCCAGTACTTC.

The chain uses TRBV4-2 and TRBJ2-3, with TRBD2 matching 9 bases. The length of the CDR3 is 13 residues. Trimming took 0 bases from V and 14 from J; bases not matched to a gene: 6. Germline V gene data show CDR1 as LGHNA and CDR2 as YNFKEQ. This chain's CDR3 is CASSQEIAGVAYF. As DNA, the CDR3 is TGTGCCAGCAGCCAAGAGATAGCGGGAGTGGCGTATTTT.

The chain joins TRBV29-1 to TRBJ2-1; TRBD1 might be the D (5 bases). The CDR3 is 13 amino acids. Germline V gene lookup returns CDR1 SQVTM and CDR2 ANQGSEA. V gave up 6 bases and J gave up 2 bases, with 11 bases separating them. The DNA for the CDR3 is TGCAGCGTCAGGGTTGGCGCCTACAATGAGCAGTTCTTC. As protein: CSVRVGAYNEQFF.

This clonotype came up a few times. The chain uses TRBV28 and TRBJ2-1; D unresolved. Germline V gives CDR1 MDHEN, CDR2 SYDVKM. The V gene lost 9 bases and the J gene lost 7 bases, with 7 bases spanning the gap. The CDR3 sequence is 10 residues long. The CDR3 DNA reads as TGTGCCAGGGCTGAGAATGAGCAGTTCTTC. As protein: CARAENEQFF.

This rearrangement joins TRBV4-1 to TRBJ2-4; possible D gene TRBD1, 5 bases. The CDR3 has 17 residues. Per the germline V gene, CDR1 is MGHRA and CDR2 is YSYEKL. V dropped 4 bases and J dropped 0 bases, with 16 bases sitting between them. The chain's CDR3 is CASSLVRDFKAKNIQYF. CDR3 nucleotide sequence: TGCGCCAGCAGCCTCGTCAGGGATTTTAAAGCCAAAAACATTCAGTACTTC.